The source of this T cell receptor beta chain is a study of T cell repertoires in cytomegalovirus infection (dated by TCRdb to the late 2010s). Looking at the study overall: Because public TCR beta signatures pointed to carriage of CMV infection together with the matching HLA type, the HLA type of each donor mattered for the analysis.

The sequencing machine was an Illumina HiSeq 1500. TCRdb handled the public reads itself, with Q25 trimming in fastp and clone calling in MiXCR, and kept productive beta chains. Rows are unified per CDR3 protein, each entry keeping the most common DNA and genes. The sample includes 300,000 to 450,000 distinct CDR3 sequences, with roughly 20% observed a single time. Approximately 10% of the sample belongs to the ten largest clones. The germline V gene gives CDR1 as SGHTA and CDR2 as FQGNSA. V drops 1 base and J drops 4 bases, leaving 11 bases in between. There are 15 amino acids in the CDR3, from cysteine to phenylalanine inclusive. The sequence is cut down to CDR3 DNA, 45 bases in frame from base 1. General study outcomes and caveats: The ex vivo response was dominated by HLA-C-restricted CMV-specific TCR beta clonotypes, which also provided the single most frequent clonotype in two of eight donors. In both this cohort and an independent cohort of some 380 donors, the cumulative frequency of public TCR beta family members distinguished carriers of CMV infection plus the relevant HLA type.

This clonotype was seen at least ten times. Its antigen has not been determined. Base qualities were left out, and no much larger clone turns up one base away. Sequencing was performed on PBMCs. The rearrangement combines TRBV7-2 with TRBJ2-1; a confident D gene designation cannot be given. This receptor was identified in a human donor in good health (CMV status not recorded). Some clones in this sample may be carry-over from other donors' samples. DNA sequence: TGTGCCAGCAGCTTAGGGCCCCAGCAGTACAATGAGCAGTTCTTC. Its translation reads: CASSLGPQQYNEQFF.